This T cell receptor (beta chain) was retrieved from a study of sequential checkpoint blockade in melanoma. Study summary: Maintenance nivolumab came after either treatment sequence.

Clones were sequenced by immunoSEQ multiplex PCR, and TCRdb holds only the in-frame ones, with some missing. The sample shows about 22,000 clones, roughly 76% of them seen only once. Per germline, CDR1 MDHEN and CDR2 SYDVKM. The CDR3 extends over 15 amino acids. Trimming cost V 4 bases and J 1 base, with 13 bases left between them. Documented treatment: randomized to nivolumab then ipilimumab (arm A) or the reverse (arm B). PBMC sorting kept live CD3+CD8+ cells without CD19 or CD56. This clone was detected a few times. The chain carries TRBV28 and TRBJ1-2; the D is unclear. The sample here was CD8+ T cells sorted from blood (inferred from file names), taken from a patient given nivolumab and ipilimumab in sequence. This receptor was taken from a human donor with melanoma. The CDR3 DNA reads as TGTGCCAGCAGTTCCCCGGCGGCCTATAACTATGGCTACACCTTC. Residues: CASSSPAAYNYGYTF.